The 16 T cell receptor beta chains below were found in one sample sequenced in a study of T cells in localized non-small cell lung cancer. Only in-frame clones appear in the TCRdb table, and some are missing; sequencing was by immunoSEQ multiplex PCR. The sample holds around 2,700 clones, just under 30% seen once. The material was lung tumor tissue, obtained before any cancer treatment. These receptors were taken from a woman aged 35 to 75 with stage III lung adenocarcinoma.

This rearrangement joins TRBV4-1 to TRBJ2-5; 9 bases agree with TRBD1. The CDR3 is 15 amino acids. CDR1 and CDR2 (germline): MGHRA, YSYEKL. After removal of 3 bases from V and 4 bases from J, the junction contained 6 bases not matched to a gene. In DNA form, the CDR3 reads TGCGCCAGCAGCCAGGGGGACAGGGCGCGAGAGACCCAGTACTTC. This translates into CASSQGDRARETQYF.

The CDR3 DNA reads TGCGCCAGCAGCGCCGACGGACAGGGTAATCAGCCCCAGCATTTT. This codes for CASSADGQGNQPQHF. The chain has TRBV5-1 and TRBJ1-5; 8 nucleotides line up with TRBD1. Germline V gives CDR1 SGHRS, CDR2 YFSETQ. The J segment lost 4 bases and the V segment lost 4 bases, leaving 7 bases of the junction unmatched. The CDR3 is 15 residues long.

This rearrangement joins TRBV9 to TRBJ2-7, with 8 bases aligning to TRBD2. The CDR3 spans 14 residues. Germline values: CDR1 SGDLS, CDR2 YYNGEE. V trimming: 8 bases; J trimming: 2 bases; junction bases outside the gene matches: 9. The DNA of the CDR3 is TGTGCCAGTCAGCGTGGGCGGGGGGCCTACGAGCAGTACTTC. Encoded protein: CASQRGRGAYEQYF.

The chain links TRBV12-5 to TRBJ1-4, with a weak D call TRBD1 (5 bases). This CDR3 has 15 amino acids. CDR1 and CDR2 (germline): LGHNT, FRNRAP. Trimming took 1 base from V and 0 from J, leaving 6 bases between them. This CDR3 reads CASGLGDPTNEKLFF. In DNA, the CDR3 is TGTGCTAGTGGTTTGGGGGACCCAACTAATGAAAAACTGTTTTTT.

This clone counts as medium-sized. The rearrangement links TRBV11-3 to TRBJ2-3, with D perhaps TRBD1 or TRBD2 (5 bases each). The V end lost 2 bases, the J end lost 5 bases, and 11 bases lay between the germline ends. The CDR3 has 14 amino acids. Germline loops: CDR1 SGHNT, CDR2 YENEEA. CDR3 residues: CASSLLWGRDTQYF. The DNA of the CDR3 is TGTGCCAGCAGCTTACTTTGGGGGAGAGATACGCAGTATTTT.

The sample holds a few counts of this clone. This chain uses TRBV6-8 with TRBJ2-2; TRBD1 might be the D (6 bases). From germline, CDR1 is MNHGY and CDR2 SAAAGT. The V gene lost 5 bases and the J gene lost 3 bases, with 13 bases spanning the gap. This CDR3 is 15 amino acids long. CDR3 sequence: CASSAGVTYTGELFF. The CDR3 bases are TGTGCCAGCAGTGCAGGGGTCACCTACACCGGGGAGCTGTTTTTT.

This clone has only a few counts. The chain employs TRBV5-1 and TRBJ2-3, with D unclear. This CDR3 contains 16 residues. Trimming pared 4 bases from V and 4 bases from J, leaving 19 bases between. Germline-derived CDR1 and CDR2 are SGHRS and YFSETQ. CDR3 amino acids: CASSLVGSISSDTQYF. The CDR3 DNA reads TGCGCCAGCAGCCTAGTTGGATCAATAAGCTCAGATACGCAGTATTTT.

The V call is TRBV12-5, the J call TRBJ1-2, with 10 bases aligning to TRBD1. CDR3 length: 14 amino acids. Per the germline V gene, CDR1 is LGHNT and CDR2 is FRNRAP. For the CDR3, the DNA is TGTGCCAGCACCCTGTCGGGGACAGGGGAGAGCTACACCTTC. Encoded protein: CASTLSGTGESYTF.

This clone is deemed medium-sized. The chain carries TRBV11-3 and TRBJ1-1; D may be TRBD1 (6 bases). CDR3 length: 14 residues. CDR1 and CDR2 (germline): SGHNT, YENEEA. The V gene lost 5 bases and the J gene lost 7 bases, with 17 bases spanning the gap. This chain's CDR3 is CASSPSLGGREAFF. In DNA form, the CDR3 reads TGTGCCAGCAGCCCATCCTTAGGGGGGCGTGAAGCTTTCTTT. Full variable domain (remainder filled in from reference TRBV11-3 and TRBJ1-1): EAGVVQSPRYKIIEKKQPVAFWCNPISGHNTLYWYLQNLGQGPELLIRYENEEAVDDSQLPKDRFSAERLKGVDSTLKIQPAELGDSAVYLCASSPSLGGREAFFGQGTRLTVV.

Only one count was recorded for this clone. This chain uses TRBV18 with TRBJ2-6, with 8 bases fitting TRBD2. Germline lookup yields CDR1 KGHSH and CDR2 LQKENI. The CDR3 consists of 18 residues. J gave up 1 base and V 3 bases, and 8 bases lay outside the gene matches. For the CDR3, the DNA is TGTGCCAGCTCACCTACCGGGACTAGGGTTTCTGGGGCCAACGTCCTGACTTTC. Its protein is CASSPTGTRVSGANVLTF. Drawing the rest from reference TRBV18 and TRBJ2-6, the complete variable domain is NAGVMQNPRHLVRRRGQEARLRCSPMKGHSHVYWYRQLPEEGLKFMVYLQKENIIDESGMPKERFSAEFPKEGPSILRIQQVVRGDSAAYFCASSPTGTRVSGANVLTFGAGSRLTVL.

This chain uses TRBV30 with TRBJ2-1; D perhaps matches TRBD2 (6 bases). The CDR3 contains 12 residues. Per the germline V gene, CDR1 is GTSNPN and CDR2 is SVGIG (reference sequence). The germline V and J ends were trimmed by 3 bases and 12 bases, with 15 bases remaining between them. The DNA for the CDR3 is TGTGCCTGGAGGGGCGGGGACCTAGGGCAGTTCTTC. Its protein product is CAWRGGDLGQFF.

This clone was seen only a few times. The V and J genes are TRBV11-3 and TRBJ2-3; the D gene could be TRBD1 or TRBD2 (5 bases each). Trimming shortened V by 5 bases and J by 0 bases, and 21 bases separated the two germline ends. The CDR3 runs to 18 residues. Per germline, CDR1 SGHNT and CDR2 YENEEA. CDR3 region: CASSRGRGGDTSTDTQYF. CDR3 coding DNA: TGTGCCAGCAGCCGCGGACGGGGCGGCGACACTAGCACAGATACGCAGTATTTT.

This clone was detected a few times. This chain uses TRBV19 with TRBJ2-2; D is unresolved. CDR3 length equals 13 residues. Germline-derived CDR1 and CDR2 are LNHDA and SQIVND (reference sequence). Trimming stripped 6 bases from V and 2 bases from J, with 7 bases between. The CDR3 region is CASRVGNTGELFF. The CDR3 bases are TGTGCCAGTAGGGTGGGAAACACCGGGGAGCTGTTTTTT.

V gene TRBV11-3 combines with J gene TRBJ2-6; TRBD1 is a possible D gene (6 bases). The V end lost 3 bases, the J end lost 2 bases, and 17 bases lay between the germline ends. The CDR3 contains 18 residues. In germline, CDR1 is SGHNT, CDR2 YENEEA. The CDR3 protein is CASSLGRGKSAGANVLTF. CDR3 coding DNA: TGTGCCAGCAGCTTGGGCAGGGGAAAGTCTGCTGGGGCCAACGTCCTGACTTTC.

The gene calls are TRBV12-5 and TRBJ2-2; 9 nucleotides match TRBD2. The CDR3 runs 19 residues. Germline assignment: CDR1 LGHNT and CDR2 FRNRAP. V trimming: 0 bases; J trimming: 7 bases; junction bases outside the gene matches: 15. CDR3 coding DNA: TGTGCTAGTGGTTTGGTACCCGACGGGCAAGCGGGAGGCCACGGGGAGCTGTTTTTT. Encoded protein: CASGLVPDGQAGGHGELFF.

The rearrangement uses TRBV15 and TRBJ2-3; perhaps TRBD1 as D (6 bases). V lost 1 base to trimming and J lost 1 base, with 9 bases between them. CDR1 and CDR2 from the germline V gene are LNHNV and YYDKDF (reference sequence). CDR3 length: 15 residues. The CDR3 here is CATSRAGVGTDTQYF. The CDR3 DNA reads TGTGCCACCAGCAGAGCAGGGGTCGGCACAGATACGCAGTATTTT.